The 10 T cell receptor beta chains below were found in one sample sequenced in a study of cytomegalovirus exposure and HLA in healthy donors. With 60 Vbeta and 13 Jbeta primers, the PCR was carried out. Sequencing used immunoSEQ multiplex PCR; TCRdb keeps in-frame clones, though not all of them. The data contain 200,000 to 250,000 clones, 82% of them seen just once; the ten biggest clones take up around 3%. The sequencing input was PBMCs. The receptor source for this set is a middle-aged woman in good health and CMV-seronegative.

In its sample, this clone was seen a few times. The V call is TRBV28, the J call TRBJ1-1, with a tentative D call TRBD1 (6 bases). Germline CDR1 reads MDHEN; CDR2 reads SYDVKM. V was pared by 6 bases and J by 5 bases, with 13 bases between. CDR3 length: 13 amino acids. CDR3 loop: CASSIPQGTEAFF. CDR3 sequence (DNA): TGTGCCAGCAGCATTCCCCAGGGGACTGAAGCTTTCTTT.

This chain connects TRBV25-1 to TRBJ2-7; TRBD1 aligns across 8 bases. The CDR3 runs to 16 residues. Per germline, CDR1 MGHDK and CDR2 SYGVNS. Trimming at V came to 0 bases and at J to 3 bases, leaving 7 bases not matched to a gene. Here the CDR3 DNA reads TGTGCCAGCAGTGAATATGGGAGACAGGGGTTCTACGAGCAGTACTTC. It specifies CASSEYGRQGFYEQYF.

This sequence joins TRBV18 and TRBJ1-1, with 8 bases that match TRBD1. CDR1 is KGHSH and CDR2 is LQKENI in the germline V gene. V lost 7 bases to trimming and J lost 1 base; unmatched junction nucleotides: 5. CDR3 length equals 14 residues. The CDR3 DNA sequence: TGTGCCAGCTTTTCCGGGACAGGGAACACTGAAGCTTTCTTT. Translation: CASFSGTGNTEAFF.

The CDR3, as DNA: TGTGCCAGCAGTTCCCTCCCAGAGGGTTCTAGGGATACGCAGTATTTT. Translation gives CASSSLPEGSRDTQYF. This chain joins TRBV28 and TRBJ2-3; D might be TRBD2 (5 bases). The CDR3 runs to 16 residues. Deletions cut 4 bases from V and 6 bases from J, with 20 bases between. Germline assignment: CDR1 MDHEN and CDR2 SYDVKM.

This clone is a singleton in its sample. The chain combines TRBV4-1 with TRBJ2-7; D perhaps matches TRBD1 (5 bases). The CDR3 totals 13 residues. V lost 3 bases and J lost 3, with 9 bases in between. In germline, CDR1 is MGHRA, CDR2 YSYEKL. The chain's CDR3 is CASSHDRNYEQYF. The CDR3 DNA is TGCGCCAGCAGCCACGACAGAAACTACGAGCAGTACTTC.

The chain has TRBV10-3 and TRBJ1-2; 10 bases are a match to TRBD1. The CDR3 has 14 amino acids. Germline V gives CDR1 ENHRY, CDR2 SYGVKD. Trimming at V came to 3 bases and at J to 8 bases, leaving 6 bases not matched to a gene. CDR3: CAISDGTGERGYTF. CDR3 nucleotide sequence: TGTGCCATCAGTGACGGGACAGGGGAGCGCGGCTACACCTTC.

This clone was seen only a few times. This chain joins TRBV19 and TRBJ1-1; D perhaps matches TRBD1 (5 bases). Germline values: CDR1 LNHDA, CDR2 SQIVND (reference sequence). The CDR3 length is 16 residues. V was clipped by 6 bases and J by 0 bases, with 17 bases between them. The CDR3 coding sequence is TGTGCCAGTAGCTCTCCGGGCCAAGGGGTGAACACTGAAGCTTTCTTT. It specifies CASSSPGQGVNTEAFF. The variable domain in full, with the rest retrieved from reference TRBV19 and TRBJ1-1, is DGGITQSPKYLFRKEGQNVTLSCEQNLNHDAMYWYRQDPGQGLRLIYYSQIVNDFQKGDIAEGYSVSREKKESFPLTVTSAQKNPTAFYLCASSSPGQGVNTEAFFGQGTRLTVV.

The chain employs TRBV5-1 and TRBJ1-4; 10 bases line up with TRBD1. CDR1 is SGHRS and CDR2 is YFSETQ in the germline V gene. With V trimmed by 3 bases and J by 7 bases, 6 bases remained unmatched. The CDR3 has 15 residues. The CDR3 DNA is TGCGCCAGCAGCTCCTGGACAGGGGGTGGTGAAAAACTGTTTTTT. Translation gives CASSSWTGGGEKLFF. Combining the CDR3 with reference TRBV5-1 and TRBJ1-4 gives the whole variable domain KAGVTQTPRYLIKTRGQQVTLSCSPISGHRSVSWYQQTPGQGLQFLFEYFSETQRNKGNFPGRFSGRQFSNSRSEMNVSTLELGDSALYLCASSSWTGGGEKLFFGSGTQLSVL.

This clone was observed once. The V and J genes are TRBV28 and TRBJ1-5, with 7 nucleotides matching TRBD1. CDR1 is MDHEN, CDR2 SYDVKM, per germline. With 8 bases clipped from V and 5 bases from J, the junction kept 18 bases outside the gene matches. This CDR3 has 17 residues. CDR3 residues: CASLQENRDRDDQPQHF. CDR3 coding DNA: TGTGCCAGCCTACAAGAAAACCGGGACAGAGACGATCAGCCCCAGCATTTT.

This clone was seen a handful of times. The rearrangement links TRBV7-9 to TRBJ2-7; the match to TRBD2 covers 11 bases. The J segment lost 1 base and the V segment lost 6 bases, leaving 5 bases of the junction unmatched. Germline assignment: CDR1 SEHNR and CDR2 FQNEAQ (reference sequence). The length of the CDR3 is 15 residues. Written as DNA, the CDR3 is TGTGCCAGCAGACAGCTAGCGGGAGGATCCTACGAGCAGTACTTC. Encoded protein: CASRQLAGGSYEQYF.